This TCR beta chain was observed in a study of T cell repertoires in cytomegalovirus infection (dated by TCRdb to 2018 to 2020). Turning to the overall study: Peptide stimulations targeted recently identified HLA-C-restricted CMV epitopes, whose presentation resists viral immunomodulation, together with well-studied HLA-B-restricted epitopes. The HLA type of each donor mattered for the analysis, because public TCR beta signatures pointed to carriage of CMV infection along with the matching HLA type.

Sequencing instrument: Illumina HiSeq 1500. TCRdb ran its own pipeline on the public reads, namely fastp trimming at Q25 and MiXCR clone calling, and kept in-frame beta chains. Each entry is one CDR3 protein sequence, shown with its most common DNA and genes. The sample yields approximately 71,000 distinct CDR3 sequences; roughly 22% were counted once. 55% to 75% of the sample belongs to the ten largest clones. Explained via the paper, the treatment or condition label denotes: in vitro stimulation with specific CMV peptide epitopes to enrich CMV-specific T cells. What the work shows at the level of the full study, not this receptor alone: Carriers of CMV infection plus the relevant HLA type were discriminated by the cumulative frequency of public TCR beta family members in the study cohort and in an independent roughly 370-donor cohort. In the ex vivo response, HLA-C-restricted CMV-specific TCR beta clonotypes were dominant, and in two of eight donors the single most frequent clonotype came from this HLA-C-restricted group.

Between the V and J ends, shortened by 0 bases and 7 bases respectively, the junction contains 9 bases. The CDR3 runs 13 residues from the cysteine to the phenylalanine. Solely the CDR3 DNA is kept, with 39 bases framed from the first base. Taken from the germline V gene (reference sequence), the CDR1 and CDR2 loops are MNHEY and SMNVEV. Remarks on this clonotype: Its binding antigen is unknown. The input lacks base qualities; no much larger clone sits a single base away.

The sample in question was CD8+ T cells from cultured PBMCs, obtained from culture after CMV antigen stimulation. Rearrangement joined TRBV27 to TRBJ1-2; the D segment cannot be called with confidence. This clonotype was obtained from a human donor in good health (CMV status not recorded). Some clones in this sample may be carry-over from other donors' samples. CDR3 protein: CASSLSRGSGYTF. In nucleotides, the sequence is TGTGCCAGCAGTTTATCTAGAGGGTCTGGCTACACCTTC.